The text below deals with one T cell receptor beta chain. Only a few counts were recorded for this clonotype. The clone's antigen remains unknown. Per-base qualities were not stored, and no clone one base away is much larger. This record comes from a study of precursors of human CD4 cytotoxic T cells (dated by TCRdb to the late 2010s). Background on the whole study: In total, approximately 13 donors contributed CD4+ memory subsets to the bulk TCR-seq analysis. TCR-seq analysis of over 11 donors yielded TCRalpha and TCRbeta chain sequences (table S7).

Summary of the overall study and its limitations: IL-7Rhigh and IL-7R- TEMRA subsets showed more restricted TCR repertoires, with lower diversity and more expanded clonotypes, than TCM and TEM subsets. The authors noted that a human observational design cannot definitively establish the direction of differentiation between precursor and effector cells. A bigger share of IL-7Rhigh TEMRA clonotypes consisted of expanded effector clonotypes than was the case for TEM or TCM clonotypes. Only 13 of the 14 donors were included in some bulk TCR-seq comparisons, suggesting that not every subset was available for every donor.

Trimming at the junction amounts to 2 bases on V and 0 bases on J, and the germline ends lie 13 bases apart. The germline V gene sets CDR1 to SGDLS and CDR2 to YYNGEE. The CDR3, cysteine through phenylalanine, is 16 amino acids long. Only the CDR3 portion is preserved as DNA: 48 bases, with reading frame beginning at the first base. Bulk UMI-based TCR sequencing was performed on four sorted CD4+ memory subsets (TCM, TEM, IL-7Rhigh TEMRA, IL-7R- TEMRA) to test a precursor-effector relationship among CD4 cytotoxic T cells. The cells came from peripheral blood mononuclear cells that had been isolated from human blood. The instrument was an Illumina MiSeq. Regarding the original processing steps: Repertoire diversity was measured with the Shannon-Wiener index computed in VDJtools. A TCRbeta clonotype counted as expanded if its clonotype frequency was 3 or higher. The public sequencing data were trimmed at Q25 with fastp and processed into clonotypes with MiXCR by TCRdb, which kept only in-frame beta chains. Entries that share a CDR3 protein sequence are merged under the most common genes and DNA. The V and J calls and clone size are TCRdb's, not the authors'. Here the sample has approximately 600 distinct CDR3 sequences; 20% to 25% occur a single time. Jointly, the top ten make up 18% of the sample.

The sequenced sample consisted of memory CD4+ T cells from blood (PBMCs). The rearranged chain carries TRBV9 and TRBJ2-3, with TRBD2 perhaps the D gene, on 5 matching bases. This TCR was recovered from a human donor in good health. The nucleotides are TGTGCCAGCAGCGTCGACTATTCCTCTAGCACAGATACGCAGTATTTT. Its protein is CASSVDYSSSTDTQYF.